This T cell receptor beta chain appears in the sequencing data of a study of blood T cell repertoires in COVID-19. Study-wide background: The United States, Italy and Spain were the sources of the acute and convalescent COVID-19 samples. PBMCs, B-cell-depleted T cells, or T cells were the source of the cDNA or gDNA that made up the material.

The Seattle patients, enrolled during active infection, were followed longitudinally. Germline V gene sequence: CDR1 GTSNPN, CDR2 SVGIG (reference sequence). The CDR3 loop spans 14 amino acids. Trimming pared 3 bases from V and 1 base from J, leaving 10 bases between. Original processing notes: Reference gene primer amplification in the assay estimated nucleated cell counts. Profiling relied on immunoSEQ multiplex PCR, and the TCRdb table lists in-frame clones only, not all of them. V and J calls and clone size follow that table, whereas D and trimming were derived from the DNA. This table holds 250,000 to 350,000 clones, around 82% found once.

This receptor was obtained from a person between 70 and 80 years old with COVID-19, enrolled during active disease. The chain recombines TRBV30 with TRBJ2-1; TRBD2 might be the D (5 bases). Sequenced sample: peripheral blood. DNA of the CDR3: TGTGCCTGGAGGACGGGGAGTTCCTACAATGAGCAGTTCTTC. It codes for CAWRTGSSYNEQFF.